A selection of T cell receptor beta chains follows, all from one sample in a study of beta chain features in type 1 diabetes. TCRdb keeps only in-frame clones here, not all; method: immunoSEQ multiplex PCR. The sample has 300,000 to 400,000 clones, 8% to 10% seen once. Input material: central memory CD4+ T cells from blood. All receptors come from a man between 25 and 39 years old with type 1 diabetes. Each CDR3 is given with its conserved first and last residue.

length	V	CDR3
16	TRBV6-6	CASSYRSGRGTGELFF
12	TRBV2	CASRSSGETQYF
15	TRBV7-2	CASSPRGTHTYEQYF
13	TRBV29-1	CSLGHSNTGELFF
16	TRBV7-9	CASSLTTSGKYNEQFF
12	TRBV4-1	CASSQDRREQFF
16	TRBV10-3	CAISTPRAGDADTQYF
12	TRBV28	CASTSGSQPQHF
15	TRBV7-2	CASSWDRGPNQPQHF
15	TRBV30	CAWTHGTGANYGYTF
11	TRBV7-9	CASSSWDEQFF
15	TRBV2	CASSGLAGAQDTQYF
13	TRBV6-6	CASTRTGNQPQHF
15	TRBV5-8	CASSLGTEPGYGYTF
14	TRBV10-3	CAISEGVNTGELFF
15	TRBV9	CASRRSGTSTDTQYF
14	TRBV7-2	CASSAHSEAGEQFF
15	TRBV28	CASSSPAGAESMQFF
15	TRBV28	CASNTRATSGNTIYF
13	TRBV29-1	CSVEGANTDTQYF
15	TRBV5-1	CASTGLAGGGDTQYF
15	TRBV7-2	CASSLEGQAYNEQFF
13	TRBV7-2	CASSASGYNEQFF
13	TRBV27	CASSFSGAQPQHF
14	TRBV9	CASSPKLGGSGYTF
15	TRBV11-3	CASSPGGPNTGELFF
16	TRBV7-2	CASSAWTLQGHYEQYF
18	TRBV11-2	CASSLAPSGRASPNEQFF
14	TRBV10-2	CASSRGQGLYEQYF
16	TRBV2	CASSYRGLSIDYGYTF
15	TRBV14	CASSQTSGSGYEQYF
17	TRBV5-1	CASSLGTRPLLFYGYTF
14	TRBV6-6	CASIRDRASETQYF
16	TRBV4-1	CASSQEGGLPQETQYF
16	TRBV9	CASSVGLAGVTGELFF
14	TRBV9	CASSVGVTDYGYTF
15	TRBV5-1	CASSRTTGMRTPLHF
13	TRBV5-6	CASSFSQGDIQYF
14	TRBV2	CASSATSGSYEQYF
15	TRBV5-1	CASSLATGSADTQYF
15	TRBV7-2	CASSLRLAGKETQYF
15	TRBV7-2	CASSLGLAGTDTQYF
15	TRBV27	CASSLGGSFSTEAFF
17	TRBV7-8	CASSLVGSGRGEETQYF
13	TRBV10-3	CAISEIGGDTQYF
14	TRBV7-9	CASSSLGVYNEQFF
17	TRBV11-2	CASSLEGRDWTKNIQYF
14	TRBV5-1	CASNPGSGAYGYTF
14	TRBV30	CAWSGYTGANVLTF
12	TRBV7-2	CASSFRQQTQYF